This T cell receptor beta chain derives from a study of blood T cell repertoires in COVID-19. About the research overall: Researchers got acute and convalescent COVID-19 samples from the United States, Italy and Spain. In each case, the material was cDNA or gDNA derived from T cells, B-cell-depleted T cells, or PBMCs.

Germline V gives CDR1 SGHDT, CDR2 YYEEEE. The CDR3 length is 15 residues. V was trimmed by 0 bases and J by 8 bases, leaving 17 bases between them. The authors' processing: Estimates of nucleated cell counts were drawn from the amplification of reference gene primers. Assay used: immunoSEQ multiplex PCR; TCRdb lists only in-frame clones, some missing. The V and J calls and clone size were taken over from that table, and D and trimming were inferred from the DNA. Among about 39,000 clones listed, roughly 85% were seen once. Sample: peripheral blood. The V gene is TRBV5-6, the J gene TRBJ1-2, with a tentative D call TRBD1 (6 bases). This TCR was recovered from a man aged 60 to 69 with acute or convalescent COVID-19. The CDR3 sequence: CASSLGGREAVGYTF. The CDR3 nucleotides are TGTGCCAGCAGCTTGGGGGGGCGCGAGGCTGTCGGCTACACCTTC.